This T cell receptor (beta chain) was identified during a study of patients and donors after allogeneic stem cell transplantation. TCRdb reanalysed the RT-PCR reads using MiXCR and keeps one entry per CDR3 protein. This repertoire shows fewer than 500,000 distinct CDR3 sequences, approximately 16% found once; its top ten account for just over 7%. V lost 1 base and J lost 2, with 8 bases in between. The CDR3 has 14 amino acids. The germline gives CDR1 SGHVS, CDR2 FNYEAQ. The sequence was obtained from a human donor who was either an allogeneic HSCT recipient or a stem cell or donor lymphocyte infusion donor (not recorded which). It is not recorded whose cells these are; they may come from a transplant donor. The material sequenced was blood, either unsorted or a sorted T cell fraction (not recorded which). The chain combines TRBV7-6 with TRBJ1-1, with unresolved D. CDR3 region: CASSLVEGNTEAFF. CDR3 coding DNA: TGTGCCAGCAGCTTAGTGGAGGGAAACACTGAAGCTTTCTTT.